Each of the 21 T cell receptor beta chains below was sequenced from the same sample in a study of shared clonotypes between healthy human individuals. Some clones are missing from TCRdb's copy, which holds only in-frame ones; the method was immunoSEQ multiplex PCR. The sample records a few million clones, 90% to 95% being singletons. The sample comprised naive CD4+ T cells sorted from blood. Sample subset: CD45RA+ positively selected. Source of these receptors: a man between 18 and 35 years old in good health.

This chain links TRBV6-1 with TRBJ2-5; 10 bases fit TRBD1. The CDR3 spans 15 residues. V trimming: 4 bases; J trimming: 5 bases; junction bases outside the gene matches: 7. Germline values: CDR1 MNHNS, CDR2 SASEGT. This CDR3 reads CASSGWTGGGETQYF. DNA of the CDR3: TGTGCCAGCAGTGGATGGACAGGGGGTGGTGAGACCCAGTACTTC.

The chain uses TRBV25-1 and TRBJ1-6; unclear D gene. The CDR3 covers 14 residues. The germline V and J ends were trimmed by 4 bases and 7 bases, with 11 bases remaining between them. Germline V gene lookup returns CDR1 MGHDK and CDR2 SYGVNS. CDR3 amino acids: CASSVGSKNSPLHF. CDR3 in DNA: TGTGCCAGCAGTGTCGGGAGTAAGAATTCACCCCTCCACTTT.

This chain links TRBV10-2 with TRBJ1-5; 9 nucleotides line up with TRBD1. V trimming: 8 bases; J trimming: 3 bases; junction bases outside the gene matches: 14. The CDR3 is made up of 17 amino acids. CDR1 and CDR2 (germline): WSHSY, SAAADI. The DNA of the CDR3 is TGCGCCAGCGGATCAACAGACAGGGGGACCCCCAATCAGCCCCAGCATTTT. This encodes CASGSTDRGTPNQPQHF.

The V and J genes are TRBV28 and TRBJ2-7, with TRBD1 as a possible D gene (5 bases). The V gene's germline CDR1 is MDHEN and CDR2 SYDVKM. This CDR3 contains 14 residues. V was cut by 7 bases and J by 3 bases, with 16 bases left in between. CDR3 nucleotides: TGTGCCAGCACCCTCGCAGGGCAATTCTACGAGCAGTACTTC. This sequence encodes CASTLAGQFYEQYF.

V usage is TRBV10-3 and J usage is TRBJ1-5; weak D call: TRBD1 (6 bases). CDR1 is ENHRY, CDR2 SYGVKD, per germline. Trimming removed 2 bases from V and 7 bases from J, with 9 bases in between. The CDR3 is made up of 13 amino acids. CDR3 sequence: CAISEPGTQPQHF. DNA for the CDR3: TGTGCCATCAGTGAGCCCGGGACACAGCCCCAGCATTTT.

The chain combines TRBV30 with TRBJ1-1; 12 bases line up with TRBD1. In germline, CDR1 is GTSNPN, CDR2 SVGIG (reference sequence). With V trimmed by 3 bases and J by 7 bases, 3 bases remained unmatched. The length of the CDR3 is 13 residues. The CDR3, as DNA: TGTGCCTGGAGGGGGACAGGGGGCTTTGAAGCTTTCTTT. Translated: CAWRGTGGFEAFF.

This sequence joins TRBV5-1 and TRBJ2-5; no firm D call. Germline CDR1 and CDR2: SGHRS and YFSETQ. The CDR3 consists of 16 residues. Between the trimmed V and J ends, which lost 4 bases and 1 base, there was a span of 17 bases. The CDR3 loop reads CASSHLPPGSQETQYF. The CDR3 region has the DNA TGCGCCAGCAGCCATCTCCCACCCGGGTCCCAAGAGACCCAGTACTTC.

This clone showed up just once. V gene TRBV7-7 combines with J gene TRBJ2-2, with 8 bases lining up with TRBD2. Germline V gives CDR1 SSHAT, CDR2 FNYEAQ (reference sequence). There are 15 residues in the CDR3. DNA for the CDR3: TGTGCTACAAGGGGGGCGGGAGGATTCACCGGGGAGCTGTTTTTT. Protein: CATRGAGGFTGELFF.

This chain uses TRBV7-2 with TRBJ1-2; 7 bases match TRBD1. From germline, CDR1 is SGHTA and CDR2 FQGNSA. The CDR3 consists of 12 residues. Trimming at V came to 7 bases and at J to 8 bases, leaving 7 bases not matched to a gene. CDR3 sequence: CASNTGVGGYTF. In DNA, the CDR3 is TGTGCCAGCAACACAGGGGTGGGAGGCTACACCTTC.

This clone appeared once. The chain is built from TRBV30 and TRBJ2-7; D possibly corresponds to TRBD1 (5 bases). V lost 3 bases to trimming and J lost 4 bases, with 16 bases between them. The CDR3 has 14 residues. Germline V lookup: CDR1 GTSNPN, CDR2 SVGIG (reference sequence). CDR3 loop: CAWSRVRYGYEQYF. In DNA form, the CDR3 reads TGTGCCTGGAGCAGGGTGCGGTACGGGTACGAGCAGTACTTC.

This chain joins TRBV28 and TRBJ2-2; D remains ambiguous. Deletions cut 0 bases from V and 1 base from J, with 6 bases between. The CDR3 sequence is 15 residues long. Germline-derived CDR1 and CDR2 are MDHEN and SYDVKM. The CDR3 region is CASSLWQENTGELFF. CDR3 sequence (DNA): TGTGCCAGCAGTTTATGGCAGGAGAACACCGGGGAGCTGTTTTTT.

V and J are TRBV2 and TRBJ2-2, with TRBD1 matching 11 bases. With V trimmed by 6 bases and J by 6 bases, 0 bases remained unmatched. Germline V gene lookup returns CDR1 SNHLY and CDR2 FYNNEI. The CDR3 covers 13 residues. DNA for the CDR3: TGTGCCAGCAGGGGACAGGGGGCCGGGGAGCTGTTTTTT. It yields the protein CASRGQGAGELFF.

The genes are TRBV6-5 and TRBJ1-1; TRBD1 matches 8 bases. With V trimmed by 2 bases and J by 3 bases, 5 bases remained unmatched. Germline V gene data show CDR1 as MNHEY and CDR2 as SVGAGI. CDR3 length equals 15 residues. CDR3 bases: TGTGCCAGCAGTTACGCAGGGGGCTCCTACACTGAAGCTTTCTTT. This gives the protein CASSYAGGSYTEAFF.

This chain uses TRBV5-1 with TRBJ1-6; perhaps TRBD1 as D (6 bases). The CDR3 totals 14 residues. V dropped 4 bases and J dropped 3 bases, with 8 bases sitting between them. The germline gives CDR1 SGHRS, CDR2 YFSETQ. The chain's CDR3 is CASSRDIYNSPLHF. The CDR3 DNA is TGCGCCAGCAGCCGGGACATCTATAATTCACCCCTCCACTTT.

A word on this clone: The sample contains more than one DNA sequence encoding this CDR3. CDR3 nucleotides: TGTGCCTGGAGTGGGGGGCGGGGGGCAGGTACGCAGTATTTT. Residues: CAWSGGRGAGTQYF. The V and J genes are TRBV30 and TRBJ2-3, with 8 positions matching TRBD2. The CDR3 has 14 residues. Per germline, CDR1 GTSNPN and CDR2 SVGIG (reference sequence). Trimming at V came to 1 base and at J to 8 bases, leaving 8 bases not matched to a gene.

This clone appeared once. V and J are TRBV9 and TRBJ2-7, with 13 bases fitting TRBD2. Per germline, CDR1 SGDLS and CDR2 YYNGEE. With V trimmed by 4 bases and J by 4 bases, 11 bases remained unmatched. This CDR3 has 17 residues. The CDR3 nucleotides are TGTGCCAGCAGCCCCGGACTAGCGGGAGAGAGGGGATACGAGCAGTACTTC. Its protein product is CASSPGLAGERGYEQYF.

The chain recombines TRBV4-3 with TRBJ2-5; D is undetermined. The J call could be wrong; TRBJ2-7 is a better fit for the DNA end. Germline CDR1 is LGHNA and CDR2 is YSLEER. This CDR3 region has 15 residues. The CDR3 sequence is CASSQDVVSSYEQYF. CDR3 coding DNA: TGCGCCAGCAGCCAAGATGTAGTGAGCTCCTACGAGCAGTACTTC.

V usage is TRBV19 and J usage is TRBJ1-2; TRBD1 matches at 7 bases. CDR3 length: 17 amino acids. Germline V gene lookup returns CDR1 LNHDA and CDR2 SQIVND (reference sequence). The V gene end was trimmed by 5 bases and the J gene end by 0 bases; junction bases not matched to a gene: 12. The CDR3 loop reads CASSASLRQGPNYGYTF. CDR3 coding DNA: TGTGCCAGTAGTGCTTCCCTGAGACAGGGACCTAACTATGGCTACACCTTC.

As concerns this clone: This sample also contains other DNA sequences that code for the same CDR3. This chain connects TRBV11-2 to TRBJ2-7, with no clear D. Germline lookup yields CDR1 SGHAT and CDR2 FQNNGV. This CDR3 comprises 12 residues. V dropped 2 bases and J dropped 0 bases, with 2 bases sitting between them. This chain's CDR3 is CASSLISYEQYF. The CDR3 region has the DNA TGTGCCAGCAGCTTAATCTCCTACGAGCAGTACTTC.

J is TRBJ1-5 and V is TRBV18; D uncertain. The V end was cut by 2 bases, the J end by 6 bases, with 11 bases between. This CDR3 has 14 residues. CDR1 is KGHSH and CDR2 is LQKENI in the germline V gene. As DNA, the CDR3 is TGTGCCAGCTCACCATTGCCCGACGGTCAGCCCCAGCATTTT. This translates into CASSPLPDGQPQHF.

To note about this clone: Other DNA sequences in this specimen translate into the identical CDR3. The V and J genes are TRBV14 and TRBJ1-5; D remains ambiguous. Trimming left V 0 bases short and J 4 bases short, with 4 bases between. This CDR3 has 13 residues. The germline V gene has CDR1 SGHDN and CDR2 FVKESK. CDR3 coding DNA: TGTGCCAGCAGCCAAGAAGGGAATCAGCCCCAGCATTTT. The encoded protein is CASSQEGNQPQHF.